The 13 T cell receptor beta chains reported below all come from one sample, sequenced in a study of blood T cell repertoires in COVID-19. Repertoires were generated with immunoSEQ multiplex PCR, while TCRdb's copy carries only in-frame clones and drops some. The profile shows fewer than 250,000 clones, approximately 82% of them singletons. Specimen: peripheral blood. The source is an elderly woman with acute or convalescent COVID-19.

The sample holds a few counts of this clone. The chain couples TRBV6-6 to TRBJ1-6, with D tentatively TRBD1 (5 bases). Trimming stripped 2 bases from V and 6 bases from J, with 8 bases between. This CDR3 spans 14 amino acids. Per the germline V gene, CDR1 is MNHNY and CDR2 is SVGAGI (reference sequence). The CDR3 DNA sequence: TGTGCCAGCAGTTACGAGACAGTTAATTCACCCCTCCACTTT. Translating gives CASSYETVNSPLHF.

The rearrangement uses TRBV5-1 and TRBJ2-7; tentatively, D is TRBD2 (5 bases). Deletions cut 2 bases from V and 4 bases from J, with 16 bases between. CDR3 length: 15 amino acids. CDR1 is SGHRS, CDR2 YFSETQ, per germline. The CDR3 here is CASSFVGVSVYEQYF. The CDR3 bases are TGCGCCAGCAGCTTCGTCGGGGTCTCTGTATACGAGCAGTACTTC.

This chain joins TRBV6-5 and TRBJ1-4, with a weak D call TRBD1 (6 bases). The CDR3 runs to 15 residues. V was cut by 8 bases and J by 0 bases, with 13 bases left in between. From germline, CDR1 is MNHEY and CDR2 SVGAGI. CDR3 nucleotides: TGTGCCAGCTCGTCGGACAGTTCAACTAATGAAAAACTGTTTTTT. This encodes CASSSDSSTNEKLFF.

This clone was recorded only once. The gene calls are TRBV19 and TRBJ2-2; 11 positions match TRBD2. The germline gives CDR1 LNHDA, CDR2 SQIVND (reference sequence). V shed 5 bases and J 5 bases; nucleotides not matched to a gene: 7. This CDR3 is 16 amino acids long. The CDR3 DNA sequence: TGTGCCAGTAGTGGGCCAAGACTAGCGGGGACCGGGGAGCTGTTTTTT. Its protein product is CASSGPRLAGTGELFF.

This chain connects TRBV5-6 to TRBJ2-1, with 8 positions matching TRBD1. Trimming took 7 bases from V and 6 from J; bases not matched to a gene: 9. Germline V gene data show CDR1 as SGHDT and CDR2 as YYEEEE. The length of the CDR3 is 14 residues. CDR3: CASSGQGMFNEQFF. The CDR3 nucleotides read TGTGCCAGCTCCGGACAGGGAATGTTCAATGAGCAGTTCTTC. Full variable domain (missing parts from reference TRBV5-6 and TRBJ2-1): DAGVTQSPTHLIKTRGQQVTLRCSPKSGHDTVSWYQQALGQGPQFIFQYYEEEERQRGNFPDRFSGHQFPNYSSELNVNALLLGDSALYLCASSGQGMFNEQFFGPGTRLTVL.

The chain is built from TRBV28 and TRBJ1-2; 12 bases fit TRBD1. The J segment lost 4 bases and the V segment lost 6 bases, leaving 6 bases of the junction unmatched. The CDR3 covers 15 residues. CDR1 and CDR2 (germline): MDHEN, SYDVKM. CDR3 in amino acids: CASSQGQGAFYGYTF. DNA of the CDR3: TGTGCCAGCAGCCAGGGACAGGGGGCCTTCTATGGCTACACCTTC.

This clone was seen only once. This chain connects TRBV6-2 or TRBV6-3 to TRBJ2-1, with TRBD1 matching over 9 bases. J gave up 4 bases and V 5 bases, and 9 bases lay outside the gene matches. There are 16 residues in the CDR3. CDR1 is MNHEY, CDR2 SVGEGT, per germline. This CDR3 reads CASSLEPGQGYNEQFF. CDR3 DNA sequence: TGTGCCAGCAGTCTCGAGCCGGGACAGGGTTACAATGAGCAGTTCTTC.

J is TRBJ2-7 and V is TRBV2; the match to TRBD1 covers 8 bases. Trimming took 8 bases from V and 9 from J; bases not matched to a gene: 6. CDR1 and CDR2 (germline): SNHLY, FYNNEI. The CDR3 extends over 11 amino acids. CDR3 sequence (DNA): TGTGCCAGCTCCCGAGACAGGGGGCAGTACTTC. It encodes CASSRDRGQYF.

The J gene is TRBJ2-1, the V gene TRBV5-1; 10 bases line up with TRBD1. The trim removed 4 bases at V and 3 bases at J, leaving 4 bases unmatched. The CDR3 totals 15 residues. In germline, CDR1 is SGHRS, CDR2 YFSETQ. Written as DNA, the CDR3 is TGCGCCAGCAGCGCCGGGACAGGGGACTACAATGAGCAGTTCTTC. The encoded protein is CASSAGTGDYNEQFF.

The V gene is TRBV3-1 (or the pseudogene TRBV3-2), the J gene TRBJ2-3, with 13 bases identical to TRBD2. V dropped 4 bases and J dropped 0; count of bases not matched to a gene: 7. From germline, CDR1 is LGHDT and CDR2 YNNKEL (reference sequence). This CDR3 region has 18 residues. CDR3 DNA sequence: TGTGCCAGCAGCCTGGGACTAGCGGGGATACCTAGCACAGATACGCAGTATTTT. Translated: CASSLGLAGIPSTDTQYF.

This sequence joins TRBV2 and TRBJ2-1, with TRBD1 matching 7 bases. The trim removed 7 bases at V and 7 bases at J, leaving 10 bases unmatched. CDR1 is SNHLY and CDR2 is FYNNEI in the germline V gene. The CDR3 extends over 14 amino acids. CDR3 loop: CASTKLGGWNEQFF. CDR3 in DNA: TGTGCCAGCACGAAACTAGGGGGCTGGAATGAGCAGTTCTTC.

The rearrangement uses TRBV6-6 and TRBJ2-7; TRBD1 agrees at 8 bases. The CDR3 totals 13 residues. From germline, CDR1 is MNHNY and CDR2 SVGAGI (reference sequence). The V and J ends lost 5 bases and 5 bases, in that order; junction bases with no gene match: 5. The CDR3 here is CASSKRTGHEQYF. CDR3 coding DNA: TGTGCCAGCAGTAAGAGGACAGGGCACGAGCAGTACTTC.

The genes are TRBV7-9 and TRBJ1-1; no reliable D call. CDR3 size: 13 residues. With 1 base removed from V and 0 bases from J, the gap between germline ends came to 3 bases. Germline V lookup: CDR1 SEHNR, CDR2 FQNEAQ (reference sequence). DNA for the CDR3: TGTGCCAGCAGCTTAGTAGTGAACACTGAAGCTTTCTTT. Translated, it gives CASSLVVNTEAFF.